What follows are 19 T cell receptor beta chains derived from one specimen sequenced in a study of a mutant IDH1 vaccine in newly diagnosed glioma. These receptors have no identified antigens. Time point given: week 47, end of study. Vaccine doses each comprised 300 ug of mutant IDH1 20-mer peptide, with topical imiquimod. Profiling relied on immunoSEQ multiplex PCR, and the TCRdb table lists in-frame clones only, not all of them. The table includes fewer than 55,000 clones, less than 75% detected once. Sequenced here: peripheral blood mononuclear cells (PBMCs), sampled from a glioma patient whose treatment included an IDH1 peptide vaccine. The origin of the receptors is a man between 35 and 55 years old with glioma. Some clones in this sample may be carry-over from other donors' samples.

This clone was seen only once. The chain combines TRBV10-2 with TRBJ2-1, with 11 bases identical to TRBD2. V lost 7 bases and J lost 8; bases outside the gene matches: 13. The length of the CDR3 is 16 residues. Germline assignment: CDR1 WSHSY and CDR2 SAAADI. CDR3 loop: CASTGLAAWFSDEQFF. The DNA of the CDR3 is TGCGCCAGCACGGGACTAGCGGCTTGGTTCAGCGATGAGCAGTTCTTC.

The genes are TRBV30 and TRBJ1-4; D ambiguous. The germline V gene has CDR1 GTSNPN and CDR2 SVGIG (reference sequence). This CDR3 region has 15 residues. V dropped 3 bases and J dropped 8 bases, with 19 bases sitting between them. The CDR3 DNA is TGTGCCTGGAGCCGGAACCGAGGACCGGCCGAAAAACTGTTTTTT. Translated, it gives CAWSRNRGPAEKLFF.

This sequence joins TRBV6-6 and TRBJ1-2; D possibly corresponds to TRBD1 (5 bases). V lost 6 bases and J 0 bases, leaving 17 bases between the germline ends. Germline V gene data show CDR1 as MNHNY and CDR2 as SVGAGI (reference sequence). The CDR3 totals 16 residues. The CDR3 DNA reads TGTGCCAGCAGCAACCCGGGGCGGGAGACTAACTATGGCTACACCTTC. Encoded protein: CASSNPGRETNYGYTF.

This sequence joins TRBV6-5 and TRBJ2-3; 10 nucleotides match TRBD1. J was trimmed by 2 bases and V by 6 bases; bases with no gene match: 5. There are 15 residues in the CDR3. In germline, CDR1 is MNHEY, CDR2 SVGAGI. The CDR3 loop is CASRQGTGDTDTQYF. The CDR3 DNA is TGTGCCAGCAGGCAAGGGACAGGGGACACAGATACGCAGTATTTT.

This clone was seen a handful of times. J is TRBJ2-5 and V is TRBV2, with a possible D match to TRBD1 (5 bases). V dropped 7 bases and J dropped 1 base, with 13 bases sitting between them. Per germline, CDR1 SNHLY and CDR2 FYNNEI. This CDR3 is built from 14 residues. The CDR3 nucleotides are TGTGCCAGCAAAACAGCAGGGATCCAAGAGACCCAGTACTTC. It codes for CASKTAGIQETQYF. The full variable domain, its missing parts supplied by reference TRBV2 and TRBJ2-5, is EPEVTQTPSHQVTQMGQEVILRCVPISNHLYFYWYRQILGQKVEFLVSFYNNEISEKSEIFDDQFSVERPDGSNFTLKIRSTKLEDSAMYFCASKTAGIQETQYFGPGTRLLVL.

The chain has TRBV30 and TRBJ2-7, with 8 nucleotides matching TRBD1. The V and J ends lost 5 bases and 0 bases, in that order; junction bases with no gene match: 6. Per germline, CDR1 GTSNPN and CDR2 SVGIG (reference sequence). There are 14 residues in the CDR3. The CDR3 bases are TGTGCCTGGGGGACAGGTACATTCTCCTACGAGCAGTACTTC. Translated: CAWGTGTFSYEQYF.

V usage is TRBV27 and J usage is TRBJ2-7, with 7 bases that match TRBD1. Germline values: CDR1 MNHEY, CDR2 SMNVEV (reference sequence). V lost 5 bases to trimming and J lost 3 bases; unmatched junction nucleotides: 10. CDR3 size: 15 residues. CDR3 bases: TGTGCCAGCAGTCCCCACGACAGGGCCCACTACGAGCAGTACTTC. Translating it yields CASSPHDRAHYEQYF.

This clone has a handful of counts. The chain recombines TRBV14 with TRBJ1-6; D is unresolved. CDR3 size: 14 residues. The germline CDR1 and CDR2 sequences are SGHDN and FVKESK. V lost 4 bases to trimming and J lost 8 bases, with 12 bases between them. DNA of the CDR3: TGTGCCAGCAGCCGTGCGGTCGGGGATTCACCCCTCCACTTT. Amino acids: CASSRAVGDSPLHF.

In nucleotides, the CDR3 is TGTGCCAGCAGCCCAGGGACTACGATGTACCAAGAGACCCAGTACTTC. It yields the protein CASSPGTTMYQETQYF. This sequence joins TRBV7-2 and TRBJ2-5; 7 positions match TRBD2. Unmatched junction bases numbered 9, after V lost 5 bases and J lost 0 bases. The length of the CDR3 is 16 residues. The germline CDR1 and CDR2 sequences are SGHTA and FQGNSA.

This clone was recorded once. CDR3: CATRGSGAQAFF. For the CDR3, the DNA is TGTGCCACCAGGGGTTCCGGGGCTCAAGCTTTCTTT. The chain has TRBV7-8 and TRBJ1-1; D possibly corresponds to TRBD1 (6 bases). CDR1 and CDR2 (germline): SGHVS, FQNEAQ. The V gene lost 10 bases and the J gene lost 9 bases, with 18 bases spanning the gap. This CDR3 comprises 12 residues.

The chain links TRBV19 to TRBJ2-3; D perhaps matches TRBD1 (6 bases). The CDR3 loop spans 15 amino acids. V lost 3 bases to trimming and J lost 1 base, with 11 bases between them. Germline loops: CDR1 LNHDA, CDR2 SQIVND (reference sequence). CDR3 sequence: CASSIGAGGTDTQYF. CDR3 bases: TGTGCCAGTAGTATTGGGGCAGGGGGCACAGATACGCAGTATTTT.

This clone came up a few times. The chain couples TRBV19 to TRBJ1-2; D may be TRBD1 (5 bases). Germline CDR1 reads LNHDA; CDR2 reads SQIVND (reference sequence). CDR3 length: 15 residues. The germline V and J ends were trimmed by 5 bases and 2 bases, with 15 bases remaining between them. The CDR3 is CASSGPRGMNYGYTF. The CDR3 DNA sequence: TGTGCCAGTAGTGGACCTCGGGGGATGAACTATGGCTACACCTTC.

This clone was detected a few times. V gene TRBV7-9 combines with J gene TRBJ1-1; the D is unclear. Trimming pared 0 bases from V and 1 base from J, leaving 9 bases between. Germline V gene sequence: CDR1 SEHNR, CDR2 FQNEAQ (reference sequence). CDR3 length: 15 amino acids. In nucleotides, the CDR3 is TGTGCCAGCAGCTTAGCGCTAGGAGGGAACACTGAAGCTTTCTTT. Translating it yields CASSLALGGNTEAFF.

The CDR3 here is CASRGQTNEKLFF. DNA of the CDR3: TGCGCCAGCCGTGGACAAACTAATGAAAAACTGTTTTTT. The J gene is TRBJ1-4, the V gene TRBV5-1; possible D gene TRBD1, 5 bases. The CDR3 covers 13 residues. Germline V CDR1 and CDR2: SGHRS, YFSETQ. V lost 7 bases and J 1 base, leaving 8 bases between the germline ends.

This clone was detected a few times. The chain uses TRBV4-2 and TRBJ2-5; 10 bases match TRBD2. Germline lookup yields CDR1 LGHNA and CDR2 YNFKEQ. V was pared by 2 bases and J by 5 bases, with 8 bases of the junction left unmatched. There are 16 residues in the CDR3. The DNA for the CDR3 is TGTGCCAGCAGCCAAACAGGGGCTAGCGGGGGTGAGACCCAGTACTTC. As protein: CASSQTGASGGETQYF.

V usage is TRBV7-8 and J usage is TRBJ1-3; 8 bases agree with TRBD1. The CDR3 has 15 amino acids. Germline values: CDR1 SGHVS, CDR2 FQNEAQ. After removal of 5 bases from V and 4 bases from J, the junction contained 7 bases not matched to a gene. The CDR3 DNA is TGTGCCAGCAGCCCGCGGACAGGGAACGGAAACACCATATATTTT. This codes for CASSPRTGNGNTIYF.

About this clone itself: The junction departs from the called germline gene at one end, perhaps through a read error. The rearrangement links TRBV5-1 to TRBJ2-1; 7 nucleotides line up with TRBD1. This CDR3 has 14 residues. Germline values: CDR1 SGHRS, CDR2 YFSETQ. The CDR3 nucleotides are TGCGCCAGCAGTTTGGGACAGCTTTACAATGAGCAGTTCTTC. It is translated as CASSLGQLYNEQFF.

This clone came up a few times. The chain is built from TRBV6-5 and TRBJ2-1, with 7 bases matching TRBD2. The junction had 4 bases not matched to a gene; V was cut back by 6 bases and J by 5 bases. Germline assignment: CDR1 MNHEY and CDR2 SVGAGI. CDR3 length: 13 amino acids. The CDR3 is CASRWGGDNEQFF. The CDR3 DNA reads TGTGCCAGCAGGTGGGGGGGGGACAATGAGCAGTTCTTC.

This clone was observed a few times. J is TRBJ1-2 and V is TRBV6-1; a weak D match, TRBD1 (5 bases). Germline V gene data show CDR1 as MNHNS and CDR2 as SASEGT. The V end lost 3 bases, the J end lost 4 bases, and 15 bases lay between the germline ends. The CDR3 sequence is 15 residues long. The DNA of the CDR3 is TGTGCCAGCAGTGAGTTCTCTGACGGGGGCTATGGCTACACCTTC. The encoded protein is CASSEFSDGGYGYTF.